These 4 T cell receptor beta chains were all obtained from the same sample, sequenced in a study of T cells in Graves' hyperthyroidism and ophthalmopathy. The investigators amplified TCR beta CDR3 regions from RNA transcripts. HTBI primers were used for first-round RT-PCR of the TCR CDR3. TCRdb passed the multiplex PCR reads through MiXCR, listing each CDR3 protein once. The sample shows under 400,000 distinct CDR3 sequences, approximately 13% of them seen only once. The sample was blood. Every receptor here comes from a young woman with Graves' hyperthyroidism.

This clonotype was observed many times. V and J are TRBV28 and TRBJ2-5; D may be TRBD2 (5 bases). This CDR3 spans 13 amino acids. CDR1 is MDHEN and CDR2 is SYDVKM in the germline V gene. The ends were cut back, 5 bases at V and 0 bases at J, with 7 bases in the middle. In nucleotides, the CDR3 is TGTGCCAGCAGTCCTAGCAACCAAGAGACCCAGTACTTC. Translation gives CASSPSNQETQYF.

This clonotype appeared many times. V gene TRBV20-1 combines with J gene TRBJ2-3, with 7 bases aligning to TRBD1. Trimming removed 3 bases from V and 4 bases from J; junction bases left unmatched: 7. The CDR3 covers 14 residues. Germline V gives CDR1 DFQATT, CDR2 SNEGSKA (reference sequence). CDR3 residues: CSASGQGVADTQYF. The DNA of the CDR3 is TGCAGTGCTAGCGGGCAGGGGGTTGCAGATACGCAGTATTTT.

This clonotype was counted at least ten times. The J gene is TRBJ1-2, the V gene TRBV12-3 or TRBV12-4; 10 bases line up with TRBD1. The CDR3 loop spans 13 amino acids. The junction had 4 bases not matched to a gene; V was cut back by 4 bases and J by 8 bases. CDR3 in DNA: TGTGCCAGCAGTTGGGGGACAGGGGACGGCTACACCTTC. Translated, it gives CASSWGTGDGYTF.

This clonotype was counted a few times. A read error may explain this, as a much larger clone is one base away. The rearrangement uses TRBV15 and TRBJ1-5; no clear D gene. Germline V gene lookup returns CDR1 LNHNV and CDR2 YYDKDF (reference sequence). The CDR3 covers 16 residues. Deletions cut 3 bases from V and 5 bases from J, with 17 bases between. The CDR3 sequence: CATSSLSGGGDQPQHF. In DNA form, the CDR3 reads TGTGCCACCAGCAGCCTCTCCGGAGGTGGGGATCAGCCCCAGCATTTT.